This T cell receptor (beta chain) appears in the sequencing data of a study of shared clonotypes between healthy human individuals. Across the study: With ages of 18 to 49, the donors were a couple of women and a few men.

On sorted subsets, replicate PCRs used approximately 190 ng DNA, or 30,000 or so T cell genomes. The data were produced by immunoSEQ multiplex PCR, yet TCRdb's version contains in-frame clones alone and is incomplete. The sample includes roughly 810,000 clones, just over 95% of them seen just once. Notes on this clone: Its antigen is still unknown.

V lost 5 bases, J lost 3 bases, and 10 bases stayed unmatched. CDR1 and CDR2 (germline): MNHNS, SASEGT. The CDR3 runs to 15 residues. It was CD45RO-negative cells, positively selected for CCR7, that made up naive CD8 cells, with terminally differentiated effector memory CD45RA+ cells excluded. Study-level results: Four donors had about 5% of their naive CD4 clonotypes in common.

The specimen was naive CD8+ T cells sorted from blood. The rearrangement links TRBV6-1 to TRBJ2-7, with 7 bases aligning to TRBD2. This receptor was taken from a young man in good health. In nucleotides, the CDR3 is TGTGCCAGCAGTAGACCCCGGGCTAGCGGCTACGAGCAGTACTTC. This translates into CASSRPRASGYEQYF.